The entry below gives a single TCR beta chain sequence along with its context. From RNA transcripts, TCR beta CDR3 regions were amplified. When the TCR CDR3 underwent first-round RT-PCR, the HTBI primer set was used. TCRdb reprocessed the multiplex PCR reads via MiXCR and lists one record per CDR3 protein. Of roughly 530,000 distinct CDR3 sequences in the sample, roughly 17% are singletons; the top ten hold approximately 16%. The CDR3 totals 16 residues. The germline V gene encodes CDR1 LGHNA and CDR2 YSLEER. J was trimmed by 11 bases and V by 1 base; bases with no gene match: 9. This record belongs to a study of T cells in Graves' hyperthyroidism and ophthalmopathy. About the research overall: Peripheral blood specimens were obtained at initial diagnosis, prior to any treatment.

The chain employs TRBV4-3 and TRBJ2-1, with TRBD2 matching 12 bases. The material sequenced was blood. The origin of this receptor is a young woman with Graves' ophthalmopathy. CDR3 sequence (DNA): TGCGCCAGCAGCCAAGGGTCGACTAGCGGGAGCTTTCAGCAGTTCTTC. Translation: CASSQGSTSGSFQQFF.